The present TCR beta chain was sequenced within a study of T cells in Graves' hyperthyroidism and ophthalmopathy. In germline, CDR1 is SGHRS, CDR2 YFSETQ. The CDR3 runs to 13 residues. From RNA transcripts, TCR beta CDR3 regions were amplified. In the first-round RT-PCR of the TCR CDR3, the HTBI primer set was used. One entry per CDR3 protein results from TCRdb running MiXCR on the multiplex PCR reads. The data hold 210,000 or so distinct CDR3 sequences, with about a sixth observed a single time. When ophthalmopathy did not progress within 18 months, Graves' hyperthyroidism was considered stable. Researchers barred patients who had uncontrolled infection, other autoimmune disease, pregnancy or lactation. Diagnoses were established using clinical symptoms, serum thyroxine and TRAb, thyroid ultrasound and orbital computed tomography. Fresh peripheral blood, roughly 9.6 ml, was the source of the PBMCs.

At least ten counts were recorded for this clonotype. At one end, the junction sequence differs from germline, possibly due to a read error. Input material: blood. The chain couples TRBV5-1 to TRBJ2-3; D unclear. The sequence came from a man between 45 and 60 years old with Graves' hyperthyroidism. CDR3 residues: CASSLDGTDTQYF. CDR3 sequence (DNA): TGTGCCAGCAGTTTGGACGGCACAGATACGCAGTATTTT.